This TCR beta chain was captured in a study of T cell changes during pregnancy in multiple sclerosis. Generated by immunoSEQ multiplex PCR, the TCRdb table keeps only in-frame clones and is missing some. The data show under 85,000 clones, 75% to 95% seen once. The sample was CD4+ T cells from peripheral blood mononuclear cells, taken in the second trimester of pregnancy. The receptor was derived from a female donor with multiple sclerosis, enrolled in a pregnancy study.

CDR3 residues: CATQIAGTDEQYF. The CDR3 DNA follows: TGTGCCACCCAAATAGCGGGGACTGACGAGCAGTACTTC. This rearrangement joins TRBV19 to TRBJ2-7; 8 nucleotides align to TRBD2. Germline CDR1 reads LNHDA; CDR2 reads SQIVND (reference sequence). This CDR3 contains 13 residues. J gave up 5 bases and V 10 bases, and 10 bases lay outside the gene matches.